This TCR beta chain was captured in a study of T cell repertoires in cytomegalovirus infection. Study at large: Signatures in public TCR beta sequences pointed to both CMV infection and matching HLA type. Study observations and caveats: Frequencies of public TCR beta families were cumulated, and this identified carriers of CMV plus the relevant HLA. Dominating the ex vivo response were HLA-C-restricted CMV-specific TCR beta clonotypes.

TCRdb fed the reads into MiXCR, producing one record per CDR3 protein. The repertoire holds hundreds of thousands of distinct CDR3 sequences, with over 20% as singletons. A word on this clonotype: Antigen specificity is unknown.

In germline, CDR1 is DFQATT, CDR2 SNEGSKA (reference sequence). The CDR3 is 16 amino acids. V was clipped by 4 bases and J by 1 base; unmatched bases: 7. This rearrangement joins TRBV20-1 to TRBJ2-1; 10 positions match TRBD2. The TCR sequence derives from a human donor in good health (CMV status not recorded). Some clones in this sample may be carry-over from other donors' samples. Sequenced sample: CD8+ T cells from PBMCs. CDR3: CSATLAGALSYNEQFF. The CDR3 DNA reads as TGCAGTGCTACCCTAGCGGGGGCCTTATCCTACAATGAGCAGTTCTTC.